One sample yielded the 3 T cell receptor beta chains listed below, sequenced in a study of identifying expanded T cells in peripheral blood (dated by TCRdb to between 2018 and 2020). Library preparation employed the immunoSEQ multiplex PCR assay. What TCRdb holds here is the immuneACCESS table cut down to in-frame rearrangements. Part of the clones is not present; checked against another copy, under half of the missing clones reflect an unresolved V gene, and the others are unexplained. The sample yields around 63,000 clones; around 87% were counted once. Clones ranked in the top ten supply around 4.3% of the sample. Sequencing input: blood. These receptors came from a person aged 18 to 70 in good health.

The V and J genes are TRBV30 and TRBJ1-2; unclear D gene. This CDR3 has 13 residues. The germline gives CDR1 GTSNPN, CDR2 SVGIG (reference sequence). Trimming removed 0 bases from V and 3 bases from J, with 8 bases in between. The CDR3 here is CAWSVRRDYGYTF. The CDR3 DNA reads TGTGCCTGGAGTGTTCGGCGGGACTATGGCTACACCTTC.

The chain employs TRBV29-1 and TRBJ2-3, with D perhaps TRBD2 (5 bases). This CDR3 is built from 11 residues. V gave up 3 bases and J gave up 5 bases, with 6 bases separating them. Germline V gene sequence: CDR1 SQVTM, CDR2 ANQGSEA. CDR3 in amino acids: CSVDEGDTQYF. The CDR3 coding sequence is TGCAGCGTTGATGAGGGAGATACGCAGTATTTT.

The J gene is TRBJ2-7, the V gene TRBV10-3, with 7 nucleotides matching TRBD1. The CDR3 length is 13 residues. V trimming: 6 bases; J trimming: 9 bases; junction bases outside the gene matches: 11. Germline V gene lookup returns CDR1 ENHRY and CDR2 SYGVKD. Written as DNA, the CDR3 is TGTGCCATCAGAAGAGGACAGGCGTTGGTGCAGTACTTC. It translates to CAIRRGQALVQYF.